The TCR beta chain described here comes from a study of T cell responses to AZD1222 COVID-19 vaccine. Study-wide results and limits: Elevations in Spike-specific TCR breadth and depth followed administration of two AZD1222 doses.

Looked up from germline, CDR1 is SNHLY and CDR2 is FYNNEI. This CDR3 contains 17 residues. The V and J ends lost 6 bases and 1 base, in that order; junction bases with no gene match: 10. Libraries were prepared by immunoSEQ multiplex PCR; TCRdb keeps only in-frame clonotypes and omits some of them. The sample consists of approximately 79,000 clones, about 88% of them appearing once. This clone was observed once. The target antigen is unknown. This receptor was identified in an adult in good health. The rearrangement uses TRBV2 and TRBJ2-3; TRBD1 agrees at 10 bases. This specimen was peripheral blood, taken on day 0 of AZD1222 vaccination. As DNA, the CDR3 is TGTGCCAGCAGCTACACCGGGACAGGGGTTGGCACAGATACGCAGTATTTT. It specifies CASSYTGTGVGTDTQYF.